This T cell receptor beta chain appears in the sequencing data of a study of cytotoxic CD8 clonotypes in ibrutinib-treated CLL. Target depth was 1 in 200,000 to 1 in 1 million T cells, about 10x per clonotype. Clones were sequenced by immunoSEQ multiplex PCR, and TCRdb holds only the in-frame ones, with some missing. The table records about 60,000 clones, 55% to 65% of them present only once. There are 19 residues in the CDR3. V was pared by 2 bases and J by 4 bases, with 26 bases between. Germline V CDR1 and CDR2: SEHNR, FQNEAQ (reference sequence). The chain couples TRBV7-9 to TRBJ1-2; weak D call: TRBD1 (6 bases). The sample here was PBMCs, taken after 24 months of ibrutinib treatment. This sequence originates from a human donor with chronic lymphocytic leukemia. This chain's CDR3 is CASSLLATGPQGTLYGYTF. CDR3 coding DNA: TGTGCCAGCAGCTTATTAGCAACCGGTCCACAGGGAACCCTCTATGGCTACACCTTC.